This is a list of T cell receptor beta chains from one sample in a study of blood T cells in healthy people across ages. Via MiXCR, TCRdb re-called the 5' RACE reads, giving one row per CDR3 protein. Of 800,000 to 950,000 distinct CDR3 sequences in the sample, roughly 40% are singletons; the top ten hold 10% to 15%. The sample was blood. Every receptor here comes from a man between 18 and 35 years old in good health. Each CDR3 is given with its conserved first and last residue. D genes are given only for firm matches. Clone size is stated in some rows and not others, as once, few, many or a class when expanded.

d_call,j_call,v_call,clone_size,cdr3_nt,cdr3_aa
TRBD1,TRBJ1-2,TRBV2,few,TGTGCCAGCATCTCGGACAGGGCAACATACTATGGCTACACCTTC,CASISDRATYYGYTF
-,TRBJ1-2,TRBV24-1,few,TGTGCCACCAGTGTGGGGGGAAACTATGGCTACACCTTC,CATSVGGNYGYTF
-,TRBJ2-2,TRBV7-2,-,TGTGCCAGCAGCTGGACGGGGGCCACCGGGGAGCTGTTTTTT,CASSWTGATGELFF
-,TRBJ2-7,TRBV6-5,-,TGTGCCAGCAGTTACTCGATAACCGACGGGGAGCAGTACTTC,CASSYSITDGEQYF
TRBD2,TRBJ2-1,TRBV28,-,TGTGCCAGCAGTTCCCCCCGGGGGGTCTCCTACAATGAGCAGTTCTTC,CASSSPRGVSYNEQFF
-,TRBJ1-1,TRBV3-1,-,TGTGCCAGCAGCCAAGAGGGGATCACTGAAGCTTTCTTT,CASSQEGITEAFF
-,TRBJ2-3,TRBV2,-,TGTGCCAGCAGTGTCGGTCGGGATACGCAGTATTTT,CASSVGRDTQYF
TRBD1,TRBJ1-1,TRBV10-3,-,TGTGCCATCAGACAGGGGCCCAGCACTGAAGCTTTCTTT,CAIRQGPSTEAFF
TRBD1,TRBJ2-1,TRBV7-9,once,TGTGCCGGCAGCGCCCGGGACAGTAACTACAATGAGCAGTTCTTC,CAGSARDSNYNEQFF
-,TRBJ2-6,TRBV5-1,-,TGCGCCAGCAGCCCGGGACGCAGCTCTGGGGCCAACGTCCTGACTTTC,CASSPGRSSGANVLTF
TRBD1,TRBJ1-2,TRBV7-2,few,TGTGCCAGCACCTTCGGGACAGAGTATGGCTACACCTTC,CASTFGTEYGYTF
-,TRBJ2-3,TRBV28,few,TGTGCCAGCAGCTGGGAGGTCGCGATCACAGATACGCAGTATTTT,CASSWEVAITDTQYF
TRBD2,TRBJ2-4,TRBV7-9,-,TGTGCCAGCAGCCTGGGGACTAGCATCAACAATGAGCAGTACTTC,CASSLGTSINNEQYF
-,TRBJ2-1,TRBV6-1,-,TGTGCCAGCAGTGGGCCTGGCAGGTTCAATGAGCAGTTCTTT,CASSGPGRFNEQFF
-,TRBJ2-5,TRBV20-1,few,TGCAGTGCTAGAGAGCCGGGGAGGGAGACCCAGTACTTC,CSAREPGRETQYF
TRBD1,TRBJ1-3,TRBV5-1,-,TGCGCCAGCAGCTCGAGGACAGGGGCTTATAGCTCTGGAAACACCATATATTTT,CASSSRTGAYSSGNTIYF
TRBD2,TRBJ2-7,TRBV4-1,few,TGCGCCAGCAGCCAAGATCCCAACACCGGGAGGTACGAGCAGTACTTC,CASSQDPNTGRYEQYF
-,TRBJ2-7,TRBV12-3/TRBV12-4,few,TGTGCCAGCAGTCTCAACTCAGGGTACTACGAGCAGTACTTC,CASSLNSGYYEQYF
-,TRBJ1-1,TRBV6-4,-,TGTGCCAGCAGTGACGGGAGGGCAGGGACGGCTTTCTTT,CASSDGRAGTAFF
TRBD2,TRBJ2-5,TRBV10-3,few,TGTGCCATCAGTGATCAAGCGGGGGGGCCTATTCATCAGTACTTC,CAISDQAGGPIHQYF
TRBD1,TRBJ2-5,TRBV29-1,-,TGCAGCGTCCTGGGACAGGGGGCTGGAGAGACCCAGTACTTC,CSVLGQGAGETQYF
-,TRBJ2-7,TRBV29-1,-,TGCAGCGTTGAAGGCGAACCTCCTACTTACAATGAGCAGTACTTC,CSVEGEPPTYNEQYF
TRBD1,TRBJ1-1,TRBV27,-,TGTGCCAGCTCTTCGCCCGGGACAGGGAGGGTTGAAGCTTTCTTT,CASSSPGTGRVEAFF
-,TRBJ2-7,TRBV5-1,few,TGCGCCAGCAGCCCCGCCCCTCAGGGAGTCGGCGGCAATGAGCAGTACTTC,CASSPAPQGVGGNEQYF
-,TRBJ2-3,TRBV20-1,-,TGCAGTGCTAGGATCGCCGATACGCAGTATTTT,CSARIADTQYF
-,TRBJ2-3,TRBV6-2/TRBV6-3,-,TGTGCCAGCAGTCCCGGGAAAACGGCAGATACGCAGTATTTT,CASSPGKTADTQYF
TRBD2,TRBJ2-7,TRBV20-1,few,TGCAGTGCTAGAGCGGCGGGGGCCTACGAGCAGTACTTC,CSARAAGAYEQYF
-,TRBJ2-2,TRBV7-2,-,TGTGCTAGCAGCCACGACAGTAACACCGGGGAGCTGTTTTTT,CASSHDSNTGELFF
-,TRBJ1-5,TRBV29-1,few,TGCAGCGTCGGAGCGGGCGGGGGCAATCAGCCCCAGCATTTT,CSVGAGGGNQPQHF
-,TRBJ2-1,TRBV20-1,-,TGCAGTGCTATTTCCGGCAGGCCCTCTGAGCAGTTCTTC,CSAISGRPSEQFF
-,TRBJ1-6,TRBV4-3,many,TGCGCCAGCAGCCAAGATCCGGCAGGGGATAATTCACCCCTCCACTTT,CASSQDPAGDNSPLHF
-,TRBJ1-3,TRBV12-3/TRBV12-4,-,TGTGCCAGCAGTTTAAATAATGTGGGGTCTGGAAGCACCATATATTTT,CASSLNNVGSGSTIYF
TRBD1,TRBJ1-1,TRBV9,-,TGTGCCAGCAGCCCTAGGCCGTATTCAGGGGGCCCTGAAGCTTTCTTT,CASSPRPYSGGPEAFF
-,TRBJ1-1,TRBV15,-,TGTGCCACCGGCAGAGATTCTGGGCAGGAAGCTTTCTTT,CATGRDSGQEAFF
-,TRBJ2-3,TRBV20-1,-,TGCAGTGCTAGATCGCCGGCGGATCTACCAGATACGCAGTATTTT,CSARSPADLPDTQYF
-,TRBJ2-5,TRBV12-3/TRBV12-4,-,TGTGCCAGCAGTTCCTCTGTGGGGGCCACAAGACTGGCCAATGAGCAGTACTTC,CASSSSVGATRLANEQYF
-,TRBJ2-5,TRBV20-1,-,TGCAGTGCGTGGGACCTCGGCGTTGAGCAGTACTTC,CSAWDLGVEQYF
TRBD1,TRBJ2-1,TRBV10-3,-,TGCGCCATCGGGGGACAGGGATCTTTCAATAAGCAGTTCTTC,CAIGGQGSFNKQFF
-,TRBJ1-2,TRBV2,few,TGTGCCAGCCTACATGGTCAGCCCCAGGTTGGCTACACCTTC,CASLHGQPQVGYTF
-,TRBJ2-7,TRBV27,-,TGTGCCAGCAGTTTATCCGGGGAAAACTACGACGAGCAGTACTTC,CASSLSGENYDEQYF
-,TRBJ2-4,TRBV27,-,TGTGCCAGCAGCCTGAGGCAATCCTCGACCGTAGCCAAAAACATTCAGTACTTC,CASSLRQSSTVAKNIQYF
TRBD1,TRBJ2-3,TRBV20-1,-,TGCAGTGCTAGTATCCGGGGACAGGGAGGGACAGATACGCAGTATTTT,CSASIRGQGGTDTQYF
-,TRBJ1-1,TRBV20-1,-,TGCAGTGCAACCTGGGACACTGAAGCTTTCTTT,CSATWDTEAFF
-,TRBJ2-1,TRBV7-3,-,TGTGCCAGCAGCTTAAATGGCAGGGTGCTATCCTACAATGAGCAGTTCTTC,CASSLNGRVLSYNEQFF
-,TRBJ1-1,TRBV4-2,once,TGTGCCAGCAGCCAAGTCTCCACCCGCCAGGGCACTGAAGCTTTCTTT,CASSQVSTRQGTEAFF
-,TRBJ2-3,TRBV5-1,-,TGCGCCAGCAGCTTGGACAGGGCTCAAGATACGCAGTATTTT,CASSLDRAQDTQYF
-,TRBJ1-2,TRBV5-4,few,TGTGCCAGCAGCTTGGAGGGATCCCGTTATGGCTACACCTTC,CASSLEGSRYGYTF
TRBD1,TRBJ2-7,TRBV5-1,few,TGCGCCAGCAGCCTGCTGGACAGGGGAAGCGAGCAGTACTTC,CASSLLDRGSEQYF